One and the same sample provided the 5 T cell receptor beta chains below, sequenced in a study of blood T cell repertoires in COVID-19. The data were produced by immunoSEQ multiplex PCR, yet TCRdb's version contains in-frame clones alone and is incomplete. Among 300,000 or so clones, around 90% were seen once, and the ten largest hold 0.95% to 1.3%. Specimen: PBMCs or T cells enriched from blood (not recorded which). Every receptor here comes from a woman aged 25-40 years who had recovered from COVID-19.

The chain recombines TRBV30 with TRBJ1-5; D is possibly TRBD1 (6 bases). This CDR3 has 14 residues. V lost 1 base to trimming and J lost 9 bases, with 16 bases between them. Looked up from germline, CDR1 is GTSNPN and CDR2 is SVGIG (reference sequence). Written as DNA, the CDR3 is TGTGCCTGGAGTGAGGCTCTCGGGACATCGCCCCAGCATTTT. The encoded protein is CAWSEALGTSPQHF.

The rearrangement links TRBV7-9 to TRBJ2-2; 8 bases are a match to TRBD1. CDR3 length: 14 amino acids. Trimming at V came to 9 bases and at J to 5 bases, leaving 8 bases not matched to a gene. The germline CDR1 and CDR2 sequences are SEHNR and FQNEAQ (reference sequence). The CDR3 region is CASRGQGGTGELFF. The CDR3 bases are TGTGCCAGTCGTGGACAGGGAGGTACCGGGGAGCTGTTTTTT.

The DNA of the CDR3 is TGTGCCAGCAGCCCGGGGGTGCTAGACTTATATTTT. This translates into CASSPGVLDLYF. The chain couples TRBV27 to TRBJ1-3; tentatively, D is TRBD1 (5 bases). Trimming removed 6 bases at V and 14 bases at J, with 17 bases between. Per the germline V gene, CDR1 is MNHEY and CDR2 is SMNVEV (reference sequence). The CDR3 sequence is 12 residues long.

The CDR3 is CASSLSAGLNSPLHF. For the CDR3, the DNA is TGTGCCAGCAGCTTATCTGCGGGGCTTAATTCACCCCTCCACTTT. The genes are TRBV11-1 and TRBJ1-6, with a tentative D call TRBD1 (5 bases). CDR1 and CDR2 (germline): SGHAT, FQDESV (reference sequence). The CDR3 covers 15 residues. The V end was cut by 2 bases, the J end by 6 bases, with 11 bases between.

The V gene is TRBV15, the J gene TRBJ2-5, with TRBD2 matching over 11 bases. Germline trimming cut 5 bases from V and 5 bases from J; bases unmatched to any gene: 10. The V gene's germline CDR1 is LNHNV and CDR2 YYDKDF (reference sequence). The CDR3 loop spans 16 amino acids. CDR3 sequence (DNA): TGTGCCACCAGCGGTTACACTAGCGGGAGATCTGAGACCCAGTACTTC. It translates to CATSGYTSGRSETQYF.